The entry below describes one T cell receptor (beta chain). Its antigen is currently unknown. The method was immunoSEQ multiplex PCR; TCRdb's version includes in-frame clones alone and lacks a portion of them. The sample holds 110,000 to 150,000 clones, 94% seen once. These data belong to a study of cytomegalovirus exposure and HLA in healthy donors. The CDR3 spans 17 residues. J was trimmed by 9 bases and V by 1 base; bases with no gene match: 12. The study's findings and limits: Cytomegalovirus status, reportedly, was diagnosed with high specificity and sensitivity by the classifier.

This TCR came from a man between 18 and 29 years old in good health and CMV-seropositive. Specimen: PBMCs. The chain recombines TRBV23-1 with TRBJ2-3; 11 bases are shared with TRBD2. TRBV23-1 falls under the ORF class, with uncertain function. The CDR3 coding sequence is TGCGCCAGCAGTCAATTTAAATTAGCGGGAGGGCCGGAGACGCAGTATTTT. This codes for CASSQFKLAGGPETQYF.